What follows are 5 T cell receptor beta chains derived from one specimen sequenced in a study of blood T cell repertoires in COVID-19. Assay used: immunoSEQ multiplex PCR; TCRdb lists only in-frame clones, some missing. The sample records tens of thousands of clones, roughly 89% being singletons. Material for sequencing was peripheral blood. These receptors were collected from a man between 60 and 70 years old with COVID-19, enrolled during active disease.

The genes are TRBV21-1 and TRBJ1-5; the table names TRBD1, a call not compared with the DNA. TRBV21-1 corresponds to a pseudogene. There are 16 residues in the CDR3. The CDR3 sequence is CASSKVPRGGNQPQHF. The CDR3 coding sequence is TGTGCCAGCAGCAAAGTCCCCAGGGGGGGCAATCAGCCCCAGCATTTT.

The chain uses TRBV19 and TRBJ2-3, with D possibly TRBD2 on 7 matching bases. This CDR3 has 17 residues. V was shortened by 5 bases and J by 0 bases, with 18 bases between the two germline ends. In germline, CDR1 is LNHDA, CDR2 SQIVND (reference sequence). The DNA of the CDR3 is TGTGCCAGTAGTCGGGGGGCCACAGCCGCTAGCACAGATACGCAGTATTTT. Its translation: CASSRGATAASTDTQYF. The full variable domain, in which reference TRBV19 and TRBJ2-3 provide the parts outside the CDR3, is DGGITQSPKYLFRKEGQNVTLSCEQNLNHDAMYWYRQDPGQGLRLIYYSQIVNDFQKGDIAEGYSVSREKKESFPLTVTSAQKNPTAFYLCASSRGATAASTDTQYFGPGTRLTVL.

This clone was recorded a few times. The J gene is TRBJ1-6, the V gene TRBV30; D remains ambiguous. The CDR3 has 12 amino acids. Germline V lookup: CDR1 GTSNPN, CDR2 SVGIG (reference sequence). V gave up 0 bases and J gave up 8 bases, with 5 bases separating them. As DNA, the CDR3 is TGTGCCTGGAGTGTACTGGATTCACCCCTCCACTTT. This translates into CAWSVLDSPLHF.

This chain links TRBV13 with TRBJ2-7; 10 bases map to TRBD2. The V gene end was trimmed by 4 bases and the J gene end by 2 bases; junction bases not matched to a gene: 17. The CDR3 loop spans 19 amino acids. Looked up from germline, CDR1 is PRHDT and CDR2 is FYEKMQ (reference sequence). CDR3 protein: CASSSTTRTSGALPYEQYF. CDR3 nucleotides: TGTGCCAGCAGCTCCACGACCCGGACTAGCGGAGCGCTTCCCTACGAGCAGTACTTC.

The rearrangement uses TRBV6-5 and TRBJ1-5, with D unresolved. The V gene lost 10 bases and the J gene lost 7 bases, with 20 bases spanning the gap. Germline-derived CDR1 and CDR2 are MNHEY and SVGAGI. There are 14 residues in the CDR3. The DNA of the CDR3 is TGTGCCACTGCGGGAGGAGGGTCGGCCCAGCCCCAGCATTTT. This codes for CATAGGGSAQPQHF.